This is a list of T cell receptor beta chains from one sample in a study of shared clonotypes between healthy human individuals. Profiling relied on immunoSEQ multiplex PCR, and the TCRdb table lists in-frame clones only, not all of them. The top ten clones hold approximately 12% of a sample with fewer than 650,000 clones, 76% of them seen once. The source material was PBMCs. These receptors were collected from a woman aged 40 to 50 in good health. Some clones in this sample may be carry-over from other donors' samples. CDR3s include the opening cysteine and the closing phenylalanine or tryptophan. The order of the fields is V gene, J gene, clone size, D gene, CDR3 protein, CDR3 DNA. The D gene is left open where the match is weak. Clone size, where shown, is once, few, many, or a class for clones that have expanded.

TRBV4-2	TRBJ1-1	few	NA	CASSQGPPTEAFF	TGTGCCAGCAGCCAAGGGCCCCCGACTGAAGCTTTCTTT
TRBV7-8	TRBJ2-7	NA	NA	CASWRDEYEQYF	TGTGCCAGCTGGCGGGATGAGTACGAGCAGTACTTC
TRBV7-9	TRBJ2-1	NA	NA	CASSRDSSYNEQFF	TGTGCCAGCAGCCGGGACTCCTCCTACAATGAGCAGTTCTTC
TRBV5-1	TRBJ1-5	NA	NA	CASSLGPGSQPQHF	TGCGCCAGCAGCTTGGGACCGGGGAGTCAGCCCCAGCATTTT
TRBV7-9	TRBJ1-1	NA	NA	CASSPDEGTAFF	TGTGCCAGCAGCCCCGACGAGGGTACGGCTTTCTTT
TRBV7-2	TRBJ2-7	NA	TRBD2	CASSPVGAGGYEQYF	TGTGCCAGCAGCCCCGTTGGAGCGGGAGGGTACGAGCAGTACTTC
TRBV5-8	TRBJ2-4	NA	NA	CASSHLRGVDIQYF	TGTGCCAGCAGCCACCTCCGAGGGGTGGACATTCAGTACTTC
TRBV7-2	TRBJ2-7	few	TRBD1	CASSLRTGPYEQYF	TGTGCCAGCAGTCTTCGGACAGGTCCCTACGAGCAGTACTTC
TRBV10-1	TRBJ1-1	NA	TRBD1	CASRIDREDTEAFF	TGCGCCAGCAGAATAGACAGGGAGGACACTGAAGCTTTCTTT
TRBV7-8	TRBJ2-7	NA	TRBD1	CASSSGTGLYEQYF	TGTGCCAGCAGCTCCGGGACAGGGCTCTACGAGCAGTACTTC
TRBV4-1	TRBJ2-5	NA	NA	CASSQESQGTAQYF	TGCGCCAGCAGCCAAGAAAGTCAGGGGACGGCCCAGTACTTC
TRBV28	TRBJ2-7	NA	NA	CASSPHIYEQYF	TGTGCCAGCAGCCCGCACATATACGAGCAGTACTTC
TRBV6-1	TRBJ2-7	NA	TRBD1	CASSGPNRGQGFPYEQYF	TGTGCCAGTAGTGGCCCCAATCGAGGACAGGGGTTCCCCTACGAGCAGTACTTC
TRBV10-3	TRBJ2-1	NA	TRBD2	CAIRSASGLRGEQFF	TGTGCCATCAGGAGTGCTAGCGGGCTGAGGGGTGAGCAGTTCTTC
TRBV19	TRBJ2-7	NA	NA	CASSIQGSLEQYF	TGTGCCAGTAGTATCCAGGGTTCGCTCGAGCAGTACTTC
TRBV5-1	TRBJ1-1	NA	NA	CASSLGQFTEAFF	TGCGCCAGCAGCTTGGGGCAGTTTACTGAAGCTTTCTTT
TRBV28	TRBJ2-1	NA	NA	CASSLGQGGNEQFF	TGTGCCAGCAGTTTGGGGCAGGGGGGTAATGAGCAGTTCTTC
TRBV30	TRBJ2-1	once	TRBD1	CAWSPGQVRNEQFF	TGTGCCTGGAGTCCGGGACAGGTGCGCAATGAGCAGTTCTTC
TRBV27	TRBJ2-7	NA	NA	CASSLSRNYEQYF	TGTGCCAGCAGTTTATCAAGAAACTACGAGCAGTACTTC
TRBV2	TRBJ1-5	NA	TRBD1	CASSQGGRNQPQHF	TGTGCCAGCAGTCAGGGGGGCCGCAATCAGCCCCAGCATTTT
TRBV27	TRBJ2-1	NA	TRBD2	CASSPLAGGNEQFF	TGTGCCAGCAGTCCCCTAGCGGGAGGGAATGAGCAGTTCTTC
TRBV15	TRBJ2-7	NA	TRBD2	CATSPGTSGATYEQYF	TGTGCCACCAGCCCCGGGACTAGCGGTGCGACCTACGAGCAGTACTTC
TRBV5-1	TRBJ2-1	few	NA	CASSLIPTNEQFF	TGCGCCAGCAGCTTGATACCTACCAATGAGCAGTTCTTC
TRBV7-2	TRBJ2-7	NA	TRBD1	CASSRDRSYEQYF	TGTGCCAGCAGCCGGGACAGGAGCTACGAGCAGTACTTC
TRBV15	TRBJ1-3	NA	NA	CATSVDRGRNTIYF	TGTGCCACCAGCGTGGACAGAGGCAGAAACACCATATATTTT
TRBV6-6	TRBJ1-2	NA	TRBD1	CASSYGQGDGYTF	TGTGCCAGCAGTTACGGACAGGGGGACGGCTACACCTTC
TRBV27	TRBJ2-7	NA	NA	CARSRGQYF	TGTGCCCGCTCCCGGGGGCAGTACTTC
TRBV5-1	TRBJ2-7	NA	TRBD1	CASSARQGEAYEQYF	TGCGCCAGCAGCGCCAGACAGGGGGAGGCCTACGAGCAGTACTTC
TRBV30	TRBJ1-4	NA	TRBD1	CASGQGAGEKLSF	TGTGCCAGCGGACAGGGGGCGGGTGAAAAACTGTCTTTT
TRBV10-3	TRBJ2-7	NA	TRBD2	CAISEVGLAGGYEQYF	TGTGCCATCAGTGAGGTTGGGCTAGCGGGCGGTTACGAGCAGTACTTC
TRBV7-3	TRBJ2-5	NA	TRBD2	CASSRTGGEETQYF	TGTGCCAGCAGCCGAACCGGGGGGGAAGAGACCCAGTACTTC
TRBV11-2	TRBJ2-1	NA	TRBD2	CASRSSGSGVHNEQFF	TGTGCCAGCAGATCTAGCGGGAGTGGGGTCCACAATGAGCAGTTCTTC
TRBV11-2	TRBJ1-1	NA	NA	CASSLAGVINTEAFF	TGTGCCAGCAGCTTAGCGGGGGTGATTAACACTGAAGCTTTCTTT
TRBV4-1	TRBJ2-2	NA	NA	CASSPENQVFTGELFF	TGCGCCAGCAGCCCAGAAAACCAGGTTTTCACCGGGGAGCTGTTTTTT
TRBV5-1	TRBJ1-4	NA	NA	CASSPGALHGATNEKLFF	TGCGCCAGCAGCCCTGGGGCCCTCCATGGGGCGACTAATGAAAAACTGTTTTTT
TRBV6-1	TRBJ1-5	NA	TRBD1	CASSLDRDNQPQHF	TGTGCCAGCAGTCTGGACAGGGACAATCAGCCCCAGCATTTT
TRBV28	TRBJ2-7	NA	TRBD1	CASSSMDRGLGQYF	TGTGCCAGCAGTTCCATGGACAGGGGGCTAGGGCAGTACTTC
TRBV29-1	TRBJ2-5	NA	NA	CSAGHMYQETQYF	TGCAGCGCGGGACATATGTACCAAGAGACCCAGTACTTC
TRBV6-6	TRBJ2-3	NA	NA	CASSYSRRDTQYF	TGTGCCAGCAGTTACTCGAGAAGGGATACGCAGTATTTT
TRBV18	TRBJ2-1	NA	NA	CASSPNGYEQFF	TGTGCCAGCTCACCAAATGGCTATGAGCAGTTCTTC
TRBV2	TRBJ1-5	NA	NA	CASSEMGRDNQPQHF	TGTGCCAGCAGTGAAATGGGCAGGGACAATCAGCCCCAGCATTTT
TRBV28	TRBJ2-7	NA	NA	CASSRQWSYEQYF	TGTGCCAGCAGTAGACAGTGGTCCTACGAGCAGTACTTC
TRBV28	TRBJ2-3	NA	TRBD2	CASSFQTSGRRTDTQYF	TGTGCCAGCAGTTTCCAGACTAGCGGGAGGCGAACAGATACGCAGTATTTT
TRBV10-3	TRBJ1-2	NA	NA	CAISESGEYGYTF	TGTGCCATCAGTGAAAGCGGGGAATATGGCTACACCTTC
TRBV19	TRBJ1-5	NA	TRBD1	CASGGQGLNSNQPQHF	TGTGCCAGTGGGGGACAGGGGCTCAATAGCAATCAGCCCCAGCATTTT
TRBV7-8	TRBJ2-3	NA	TRBD2	CASTRTSGKGDTQYF	TGTGCCAGCACCCGGACTAGCGGGAAGGGAGATACGCAGTATTTT
TRBV28	TRBJ1-2	few	NA	CASLPGPVGYGYTF	TGTGCCAGCTTACCAGGGCCAGTGGGCTATGGCTACACCTTC
TRBV29-1	TRBJ1-5	NA	TRBD1	CSVEVTGEPNQPQHF	TGCAGCGTTGAAGTGACAGGGGAACCCAATCAGCCCCAGCATTTT